Listed below are T cell receptor beta chains from one sample, sequenced in a study of T cells in Graves' hyperthyroidism and ophthalmopathy. TCRdb itself ran the multiplex PCR reads through MiXCR, one entry per CDR3 protein. The sample lists just over 550,000 distinct CDR3 sequences, 35% to 55% occurring once. Sequences were obtained from peripheral blood or thyroid tissue (not recorded which). These receptors were obtained from a woman aged 18-35 years with Graves' hyperthyroidism. The CDR3 runs from the conserved cysteine through the conserved F or W. The D gene is left open where the match is weak. Some rows mark clone size as missing; the rest say once, few, many or name a class of expanded clone.

d_gene	j_gene	v_gene	abundance	CDR3aa	CDR3nt
-	TRBJ2-5	TRBV11-2	few	CASSLGDGIQETQYF	TGTGCCAGCAGCTTAGGCGACGGAATCCAAGAGACCCAGTACTTC
-	TRBJ1-2	TRBV7-3	-	CASSLIWGAEGYTF	TGTGCCAGCAGCTTAATTTGGGGGGCAGAAGGCTACACCTTC
TRBD2	TRBJ2-5	TRBV12-3/TRBV12-4	-	CASTVAGVQETQYF	TGTGCCAGCACTGTTGCGGGGGTACAAGAGACCCAGTACTTC
-	TRBJ1-1	TRBV19	many	CASSIGSEAFF	TGTGCCAGCAGCATTGGGTCTGAAGCTTTCTTT
-	TRBJ1-1	TRBV2	-	CASRRGPNTEAFF	TGTGCCAGCAGGCGGGGACCGAACACTGAAGCTTTCTTT
-	TRBJ2-5	TRBV7-2	-	CASRKGLAPQETQYF	TGTGCCAGCAGAAAGGGTCTAGCGCCTCAAGAGACCCAGTACTTC
-	TRBJ2-5	TRBV5-1	-	CASSPQTRPQETQYF	TGTGCCAGCAGCCCCCAGACTAGGCCGCAAGAGACCCAGTACTTC
-	TRBJ1-1	TRBV20-1	-	CSAAQGLLNTEAFF	TGCAGTGCCGCGCAGGGACTCCTGAACACTGAAGCTTTCTTT
-	TRBJ1-5	TRBV12-5	-	CASGLTQPQHF	TGTGCTAGTGGTTTGACTCAGCCCCAGCATTTT
TRBD1	TRBJ2-2	TRBV24-1	-	CATRGGQGMTGELFF	TGTGCCACCCGGGGGGGACAGGGGATGACCGGGGAGCTGTTTTTT
-	TRBJ2-5	TRBV20-1	once	CSARLQGQETQYF	TGCAGTGCGCGCTTACAGGGCCAAGAGACCCAGTACTTC
-	TRBJ2-7	TRBV5-1	few	CASSLAGQGFGEQYF	TGCGCCAGCAGCTTGGCGGGACAAGGATTTGGGGAGCAGTACTTC
TRBD2	TRBJ2-7	TRBV7-2	-	CASSRGLAGEVSYEQYF	TGTGCCAGCAGCCGAGGACTAGCGGGAGAGGTTTCCTACGAGCAGTACTTC
-	TRBJ1-5	TRBV25-1	few	CASSRVVTNQPQHF	TGTGCCAGCAGTCGTGTGGTGACTAATCAGCCCCAGCATTTT
-	TRBJ1-2	TRBV25-1	-	CASSGRGGYGYTF	TGTGCCAGCAGTGGCAGGGGTGGATATGGCTACACCTTC
TRBD1	TRBJ2-7	TRBV15	-	CASSVKTGSYEQYF	TGTGCCAGTAGTGTGAAGACAGGGTCCTACGAGCAGTACTTC
TRBD1	TRBJ1-4	TRBV7-3	-	CASSWDRVKEKLFF	TGTGCCAGCAGCTGGGACAGAGTCAAGGAAAAACTGTTTTTT
-	TRBJ1-1	TRBV29-1	-	CSSPTRGPTEAFF	TGCAGCTCACCGACGAGAGGGCCCACTGAAGCTTTCTTT
-	TRBJ1-3	TRBV29-1	many	CSAGVSGNTIYF	TGCAGCGCCGGGGTGTCTGGAAACACCATATATTTT